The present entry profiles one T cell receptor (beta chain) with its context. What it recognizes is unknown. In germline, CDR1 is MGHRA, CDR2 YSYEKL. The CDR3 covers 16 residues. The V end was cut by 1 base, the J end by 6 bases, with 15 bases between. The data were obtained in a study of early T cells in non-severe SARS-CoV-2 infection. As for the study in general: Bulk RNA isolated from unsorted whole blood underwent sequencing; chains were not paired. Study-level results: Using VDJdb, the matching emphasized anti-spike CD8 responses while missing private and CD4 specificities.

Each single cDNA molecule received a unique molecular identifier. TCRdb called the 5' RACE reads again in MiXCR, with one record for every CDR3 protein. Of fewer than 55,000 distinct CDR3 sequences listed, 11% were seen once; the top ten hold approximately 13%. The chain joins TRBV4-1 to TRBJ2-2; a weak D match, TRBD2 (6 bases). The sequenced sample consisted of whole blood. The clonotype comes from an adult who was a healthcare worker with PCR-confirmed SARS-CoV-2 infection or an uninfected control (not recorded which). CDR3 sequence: CASSQGGAGLAGELFF. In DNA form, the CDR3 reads TGCGCCAGCAGCCAAGGCGGGGCTGGCTTGGCCGGGGAGCTGTTTTTT.